Below are 19 T cell receptor beta chains sequenced from a single sample in a study of OX40 agonist ivuxolimab in advanced cancers. The repertoire was sequenced with immunoSEQ multiplex PCR; TCRdb's copy has only in-frame clones and lacks some. The sample records around 22,000 clones, roughly four fifths being singletons. The input for sequencing was CD4+ or CD8+ T cells sorted from blood, taken in a trial of the OX40 agonist ivuxolimab. The receptors derive from an adult with an advanced solid tumor such as melanoma, head and neck, liver or kidney cancer.

The chain combines TRBV7-9 with TRBJ1-1, with TRBD1 matching over 11 bases. V trimming: 5 bases; J trimming: 11 bases; junction bases outside the gene matches: 16. The CDR3 has 16 residues. CDR1 and CDR2 from the germline V gene are SEHNR and FQNEAQ (reference sequence). DNA of the CDR3: TGTGCCAGCAGCGACTCGGACAGGGGGCTGGATATTTCGGCTTTCTTT. This translates into CASSDSDRGLDISAFF.

The chain uses TRBV18 and TRBJ2-5; D is uncertain. CDR3 length equals 14 residues. V was shortened by 2 bases and J by 5 bases, with 12 bases between the two germline ends. Germline CDR1 KGHSH, CDR2 LQKENI. The CDR3 nucleotides read TGTGCCAGCTCACCAGAGACTGCCGAGGAGACCCAGTACTTC. Its translation: CASSPETAEETQYF.

The chain combines TRBV7-2 with TRBJ2-1, with 9 bases identical to TRBD2. CDR1 SGHTA and CDR2 FQGNSA come from the germline V gene. Trimming took 1 base from V and 5 from J; bases not matched to a gene: 12. CDR3 length: 18 residues. This CDR3 reads CASSLVGPLIAGDNEQFF. The CDR3 DNA reads TGTGCCAGCAGCTTAGTAGGGCCCCTTATAGCGGGAGACAATGAGCAGTTCTTC.

The V and J genes are TRBV9 and TRBJ2-2; 10 nucleotides agree with TRBD2. The V and J ends lost 3 bases and 2 bases, in that order; junction bases with no gene match: 7. Germline V gives CDR1 SGDLS, CDR2 YYNGEE. The CDR3 covers 17 residues. The CDR3 nucleotides read TGTGCCAGCAGCGACCATCTAGCGGGAGTTAACACCGGGGAGCTGTTTTTT. This sequence encodes CASSDHLAGVNTGELFF.

The chain uses TRBV27 and TRBJ2-3; 10 bases line up with TRBD2. Germline CDR1 and CDR2: MNHEY and SMNVEV (reference sequence). Germline trimming cut 0 bases from V and 0 bases from J; bases unmatched to any gene: 0. CDR3 length equals 16 residues. The DNA for the CDR3 is TGTGCCAGCAGTTTATCGACTAGCGGGAGCACAGATACGCAGTATTTT. The encoded protein is CASSLSTSGSTDTQYF.

The chain links TRBV7-8 to TRBJ1-2; the D gene is possibly TRBD1 (5 bases). This CDR3 contains 15 residues. Germline assignment: CDR1 SGHVS and CDR2 FQNEAQ. Trimming removed 5 bases at V and 0 bases at J, with 13 bases between. This CDR3 is CASSGGLRANYGYTF. In DNA, the CDR3 is TGTGCCAGCAGCGGGGGACTCCGAGCTAACTATGGCTACACCTTC.

The chain couples TRBV11-2 to TRBJ2-5; TRBD1 matches at 9 bases. This CDR3 has 15 amino acids. The V gene end was trimmed by 5 bases and the J gene end by 5 bases; junction bases not matched to a gene: 9. Germline V gives CDR1 SGHAT, CDR2 FQNNGV. The CDR3 coding sequence is TGTGCCAGCAGCACGGAATACAGGGGGCACGAGACCCAGTACTTC. As protein: CASSTEYRGHETQYF.

The V gene is TRBV19, the J gene TRBJ1-1; D unclear. The CDR3 is 11 amino acids. V dropped 3 bases and J dropped 7 bases, with 6 bases sitting between them. The germline gives CDR1 LNHDA, CDR2 SQIVND (reference sequence). CDR3 residues: CASSIGGEAFF. The CDR3 DNA is TGTGCCAGTAGTATTGGCGGTGAAGCTTTCTTT.

V and J are TRBV7-3 and TRBJ2-3; 9 positions agree with TRBD2. Unmatched junction bases numbered 5, after V lost 2 bases and J lost 5 bases. This CDR3 is built from 15 residues. The germline V gene encodes CDR1 SGHTA and CDR2 FQGTGA. Written as DNA, the CDR3 is TGTGCCAGCAGCTTAGGCGGGGGGGCCTTAGATACGCAGTATTTT. Translation gives CASSLGGGALDTQYF. Combining the CDR3 with reference TRBV7-3 and TRBJ2-3 gives the whole variable domain GAGVSQTPSNKVTEKGKYVELRCDPISGHTALYWYRQSLGQGPEFLIYFQGTGAADDSGLPNDRFFAVRPEGSVSTLKIQRTERGDSAVYLCASSLGGGALDTQYFGPGTRLTVL.

There are a few counts of this clone. This chain connects TRBV28 to TRBJ2-1; TRBD1 agrees at 7 bases. This CDR3 contains 15 residues. Trimming at V came to 2 bases and at J to 3 bases, leaving 4 bases not matched to a gene. From germline, CDR1 is MDHEN and CDR2 SYDVKM. CDR3 residues: CASSLTGVLYNEQFF. In DNA, the CDR3 is TGTGCCAGCAGTTTAACAGGGGTTCTCTACAATGAGCAGTTCTTC. The full variable domain, its missing parts supplied by reference TRBV28 and TRBJ2-1, is DVKVTQSSRYLVKRTGEKVFLECVQDMDHENMFWYRQDPGLGLRLIYFSYDVKMKEKGDIPEGYSVSREKKERFSLILESASTNQTSMYLCASSLTGVLYNEQFFGPGTRLTVL.

J is TRBJ2-3 and V is TRBV9; D may be TRBD1 (6 bases). CDR3 length: 16 amino acids. Germline loops: CDR1 SGDLS, CDR2 YYNGEE. V gave up 4 bases and J gave up 2 bases, with 17 bases separating them. The CDR3 DNA follows: TGTGCCAGCAGCCCAGAGTGGGGGCCTCACACAGATACGCAGTATTTT. Residues: CASSPEWGPHTDTQYF. The full variable domain, in which reference TRBV9 and TRBJ2-3 provide the parts outside the CDR3, is DSGVTQTPKHLITATGQRVTLRCSPRSGDLSVYWYQQSLDQGLQFLIQYYNGEERAKGNILERFSAQQFPDLHSELNLSSLELGDSALYFCASSPEWGPHTDTQYFGPGTRLTVL.

The genes are TRBV6-5 and TRBJ2-7, with D perhaps matching TRBD2 (5 bases). The CDR3 is 13 residues long. Trimming removed 5 bases from V and 6 bases from J, with 14 bases in between. Germline V lookup: CDR1 MNHEY, CDR2 SVGAGI. The CDR3 nucleotides are TGTGCCAGCAGTCCCCAAGAGGGCAGCGAGCAGTACTTC. Protein: CASSPQEGSEQYF.

This sequence joins TRBV6-5 and TRBJ1-1; no clear D gene. The V gene lost 2 bases and the J gene lost 0 bases, with 4 bases spanning the gap. This CDR3 has 13 residues. CDR1 is MNHEY and CDR2 is SVGAGI in the germline V gene. CDR3 loop: CASSYTVNTEAFF. The CDR3 DNA is TGTGCCAGCAGTTACACAGTGAACACTGAAGCTTTCTTT.

V is TRBV19 and J is TRBJ2-5; D is undetermined. CDR1 is LNHDA and CDR2 is SQIVND in the germline V gene (reference sequence). The CDR3 loop spans 15 amino acids. The V end lost 3 bases, the J end lost 5 bases, and 16 bases lay between the germline ends. The CDR3 reads CASSIGVDNRETQYF. In DNA, the CDR3 is TGTGCCAGTAGTATTGGCGTAGACAATCGGGAGACCCAGTACTTC.

The chain links TRBV11-2 to TRBJ1-1; D perhaps matches TRBD1 (6 bases). Trimming removed 3 bases at V and 3 bases at J, with 14 bases between. Germline V CDR1 and CDR2: SGHAT, FQNNGV. The length of the CDR3 is 15 residues. Here the CDR3 DNA reads TGTGCCAGCAGCTTGTGGGGGCGCGGGGACACTGAAGCTTTCTTT. Its translation: CASSLWGRGDTEAFF.

The rearrangement uses TRBV9 and TRBJ2-7; D remains ambiguous. Germline-derived CDR1 and CDR2 are SGDLS and YYNGEE. The CDR3 spans 15 residues. The V and J ends lost 0 bases and 3 bases respectively, with 13 bases between them. The CDR3 reads CASSVGVGSNYEQYF. CDR3 bases: TGTGCCAGCAGCGTAGGGGTCGGGTCCAACTACGAGCAGTACTTC. Complete variable domain (other parts from reference TRBV9 and TRBJ2-7): DSGVTQTPKHLITATGQRVTLRCSPRSGDLSVYWYQQSLDQGLQFLIQYYNGEERAKGNILERFSAQQFPDLHSELNLSSLELGDSALYFCASSVGVGSNYEQYFGPGTRLTVT.

The rearrangement links TRBV6-6 to TRBJ2-7, with D maybe TRBD1 (5 bases). CDR1 is MNHNY and CDR2 is SVGAGI in the germline V gene (reference sequence). Trimming took 0 bases from V and 4 from J, leaving 7 bases between them. The CDR3 has 13 amino acids. CDR3 loop: CASSYSTVYEQYF. CDR3 nucleotides: TGTGCCAGCAGTTACTCGACAGTGTACGAGCAGTACTTC.

The V gene is TRBV6-6, the J gene TRBJ1-1, with TRBD1 identical over 8 bases. With 2 bases clipped from V and 0 bases from J, the junction kept 5 bases outside the gene matches. Germline V gene lookup returns CDR1 MNHNY and CDR2 SVGAGI (reference sequence). The CDR3 covers 16 residues. DNA of the CDR3: TGTGCCAGCAGTTACGGACAGGGTGGGATGAACACTGAAGCTTTCTTT. It codes for CASSYGQGGMNTEAFF.

V usage is TRBV6-5 and J usage is TRBJ1-1; tentative D call: TRBD1 (6 bases). The CDR3 contains 15 residues. V dropped 6 bases and J dropped 1 base, with 15 bases sitting between them. CDR1 and CDR2 from the germline V gene are MNHEY and SVGAGI. The CDR3 sequence: CASRFREGQNTEAFF. The DNA of the CDR3 is TGTGCCAGCAGATTCCGCGAGGGACAGAACACTGAAGCTTTCTTT.